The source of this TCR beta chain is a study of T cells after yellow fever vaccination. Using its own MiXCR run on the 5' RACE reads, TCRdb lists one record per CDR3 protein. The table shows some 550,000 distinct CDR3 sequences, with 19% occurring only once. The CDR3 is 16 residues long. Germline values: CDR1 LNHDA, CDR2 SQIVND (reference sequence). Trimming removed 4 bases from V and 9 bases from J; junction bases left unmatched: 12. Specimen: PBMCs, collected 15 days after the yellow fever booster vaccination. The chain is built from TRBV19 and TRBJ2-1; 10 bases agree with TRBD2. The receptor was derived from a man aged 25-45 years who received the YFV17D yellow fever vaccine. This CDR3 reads CASSTSGTSALVEQFF. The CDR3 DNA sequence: TGTGCCAGTAGTACCTCCGGGACTAGCGCCCTCGTTGAGCAGTTCTTC.